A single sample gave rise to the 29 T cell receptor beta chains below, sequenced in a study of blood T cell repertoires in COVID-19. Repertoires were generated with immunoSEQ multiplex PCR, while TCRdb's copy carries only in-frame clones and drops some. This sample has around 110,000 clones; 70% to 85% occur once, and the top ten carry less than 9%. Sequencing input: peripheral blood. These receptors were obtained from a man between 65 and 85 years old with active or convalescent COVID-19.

The CDR3, as DNA: TGCGCCAGCAGCGTCAGGACAGGGAGGAACACTGAAGCTTTCTTT. As protein: CASSVRTGRNTEAFF. The chain links TRBV5-1 to TRBJ1-1; TRBD1 agrees at 8 bases. V was clipped by 4 bases and J by 1 base; unmatched bases: 6. Germline lookup yields CDR1 SGHRS and CDR2 YFSETQ. This CDR3 has 15 residues.

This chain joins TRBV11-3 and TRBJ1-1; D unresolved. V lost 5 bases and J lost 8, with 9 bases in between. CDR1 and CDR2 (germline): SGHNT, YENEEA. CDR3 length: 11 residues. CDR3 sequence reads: CASSLRQEAFF. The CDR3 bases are TGTGCCAGCAGCCTTAGACAAGAAGCTTTCTTT. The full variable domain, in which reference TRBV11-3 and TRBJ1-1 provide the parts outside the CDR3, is EAGVVQSPRYKIIEKKQPVAFWCNPISGHNTLYWYLQNLGQGPELLIRYENEEAVDDSQLPKDRFSAERLKGVDSTLKIQPAELGDSAVYLCASSLRQEAFFGQGTRLTVV.

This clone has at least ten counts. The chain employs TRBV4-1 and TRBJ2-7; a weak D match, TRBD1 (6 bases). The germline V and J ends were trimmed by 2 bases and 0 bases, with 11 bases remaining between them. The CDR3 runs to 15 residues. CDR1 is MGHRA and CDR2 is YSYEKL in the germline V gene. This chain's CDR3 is CASSQQWDISYEQYF. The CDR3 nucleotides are TGCGCCAGCAGCCAACAGTGGGACATCTCCTACGAGCAGTACTTC.

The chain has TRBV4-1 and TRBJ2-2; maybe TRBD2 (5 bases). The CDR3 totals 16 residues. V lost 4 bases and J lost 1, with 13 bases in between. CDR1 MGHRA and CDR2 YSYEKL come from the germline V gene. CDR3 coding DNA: TGCGCCAGCAGCCGTTTTGTTAGCGAGAACACCGGGGAGCTGTTTTTT. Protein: CASSRFVSENTGELFF.

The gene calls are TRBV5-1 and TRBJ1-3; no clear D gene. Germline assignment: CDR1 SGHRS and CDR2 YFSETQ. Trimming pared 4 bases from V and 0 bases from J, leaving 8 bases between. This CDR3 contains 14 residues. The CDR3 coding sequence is TGCGCCAGCAGCCCTGCTACCTCTGGAAACACCATATATTTT. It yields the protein CASSPATSGNTIYF.

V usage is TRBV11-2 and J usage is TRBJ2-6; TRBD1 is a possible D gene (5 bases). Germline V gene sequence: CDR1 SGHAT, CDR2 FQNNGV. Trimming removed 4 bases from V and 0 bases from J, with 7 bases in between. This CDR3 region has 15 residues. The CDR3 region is CASSWGNSGANVLTF. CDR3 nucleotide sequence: TGTGCCAGCAGCTGGGGCAACTCTGGGGCCAACGTCCTGACTTTC.

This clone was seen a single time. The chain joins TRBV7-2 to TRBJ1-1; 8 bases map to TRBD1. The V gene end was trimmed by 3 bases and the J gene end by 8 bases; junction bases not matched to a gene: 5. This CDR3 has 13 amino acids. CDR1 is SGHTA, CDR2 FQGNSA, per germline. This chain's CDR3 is CASSFQGAREAFF. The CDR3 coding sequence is TGTGCCAGCAGCTTCCAGGGGGCGAGGGAAGCTTTCTTT.

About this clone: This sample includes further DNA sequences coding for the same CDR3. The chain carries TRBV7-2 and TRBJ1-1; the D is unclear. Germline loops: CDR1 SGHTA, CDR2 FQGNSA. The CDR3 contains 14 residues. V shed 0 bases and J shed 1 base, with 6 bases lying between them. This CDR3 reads CASSLASGNTEAFF. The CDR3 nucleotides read TGTGCCAGCAGCTTAGCATCCGGGAACACTGAAGCTTTCTTT.

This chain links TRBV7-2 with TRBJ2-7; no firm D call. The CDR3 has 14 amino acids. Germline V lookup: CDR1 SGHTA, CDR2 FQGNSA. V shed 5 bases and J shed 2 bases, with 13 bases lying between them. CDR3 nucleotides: TGTGCCAGCAGCCCGGTCTTATCCCCCTACGAGCAGTACTTC. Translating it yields CASSPVLSPYEQYF.

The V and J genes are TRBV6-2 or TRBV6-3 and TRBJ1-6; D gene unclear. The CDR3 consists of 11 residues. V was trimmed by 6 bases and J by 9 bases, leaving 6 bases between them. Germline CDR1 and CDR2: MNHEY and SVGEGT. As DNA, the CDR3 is TGTGCCAGCAGCGATAGTTCACCCCTCCACTTT. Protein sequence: CASSDSSPLHF.

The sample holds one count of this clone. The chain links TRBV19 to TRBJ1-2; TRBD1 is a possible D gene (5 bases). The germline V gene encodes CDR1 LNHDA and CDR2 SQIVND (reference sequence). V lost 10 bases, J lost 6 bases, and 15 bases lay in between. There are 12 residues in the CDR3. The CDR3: CATIGGSNGYTF. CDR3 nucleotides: TGTGCCACCATCGGGGGGTCCAATGGCTACACCTTC.

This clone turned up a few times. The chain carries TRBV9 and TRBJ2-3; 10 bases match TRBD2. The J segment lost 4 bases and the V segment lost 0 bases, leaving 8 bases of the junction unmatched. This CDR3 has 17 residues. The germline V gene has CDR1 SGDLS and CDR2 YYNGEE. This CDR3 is CASSVVPSGRGADTQYF. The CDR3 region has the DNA TGTGCCAGCAGCGTAGTTCCTAGCGGGAGAGGTGCAGATACGCAGTATTTT.

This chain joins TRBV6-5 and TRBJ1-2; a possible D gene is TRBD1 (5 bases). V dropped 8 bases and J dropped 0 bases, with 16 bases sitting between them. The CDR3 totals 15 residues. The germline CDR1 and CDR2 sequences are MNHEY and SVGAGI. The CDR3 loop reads CASSTGGEPNYGYTF. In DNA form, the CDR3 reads TGTGCCAGCTCGACCGGGGGGGAGCCTAACTATGGCTACACCTTC.

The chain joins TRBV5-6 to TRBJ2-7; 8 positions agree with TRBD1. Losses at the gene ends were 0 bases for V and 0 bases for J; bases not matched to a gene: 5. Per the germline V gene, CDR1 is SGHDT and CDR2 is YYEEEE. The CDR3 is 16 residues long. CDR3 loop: CASSLDRTGSSYEQYF. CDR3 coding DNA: TGTGCCAGCAGCTTGGATCGGACAGGGAGCTCCTACGAGCAGTACTTC.

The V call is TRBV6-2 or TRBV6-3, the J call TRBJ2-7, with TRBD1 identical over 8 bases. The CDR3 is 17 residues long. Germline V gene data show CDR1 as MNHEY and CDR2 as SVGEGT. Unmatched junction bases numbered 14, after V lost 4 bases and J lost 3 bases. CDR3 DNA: TGTGCCAGCAGTTCCCTGACTGTGGACAGGGTTAACTACGAGCAGTACTTC. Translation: CASSSLTVDRVNYEQYF.

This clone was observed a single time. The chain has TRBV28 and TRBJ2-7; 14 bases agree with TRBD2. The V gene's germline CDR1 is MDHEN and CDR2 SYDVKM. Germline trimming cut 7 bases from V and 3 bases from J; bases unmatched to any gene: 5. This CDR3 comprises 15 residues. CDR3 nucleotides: TGTGCCAGCACCTCGGGACTAGCGGGAGACTACGAGCAGTACTTC. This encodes CASTSGLAGDYEQYF.

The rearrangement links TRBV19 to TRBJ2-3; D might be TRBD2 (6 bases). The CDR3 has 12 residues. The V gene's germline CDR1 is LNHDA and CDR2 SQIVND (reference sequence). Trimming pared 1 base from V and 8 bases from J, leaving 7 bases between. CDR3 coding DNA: TGTGCCAGTAGTATAGCGGGAGTTACGCAGTATTTT. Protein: CASSIAGVTQYF.

The CDR3 DNA reads TGTGCCAGCAGCGAAGGACAGGGGGCTTGGCCCCAGCATTTT. Amino acid sequence: CASSEGQGAWPQHF. The V and J genes are TRBV28 and TRBJ1-5, with 11 positions matching TRBD1. Trimming at V came to 6 bases and at J to 9 bases, leaving 7 bases not matched to a gene. From germline, CDR1 is MDHEN and CDR2 SYDVKM. The CDR3 sequence is 14 residues long.

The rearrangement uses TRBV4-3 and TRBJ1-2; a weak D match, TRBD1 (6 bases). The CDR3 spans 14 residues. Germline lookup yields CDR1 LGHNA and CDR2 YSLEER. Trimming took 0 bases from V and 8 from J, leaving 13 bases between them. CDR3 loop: CASSQDRGGGGYTF. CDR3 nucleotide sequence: TGCGCCAGCAGCCAAGACCGAGGGGGGGGAGGCTACACCTTC.

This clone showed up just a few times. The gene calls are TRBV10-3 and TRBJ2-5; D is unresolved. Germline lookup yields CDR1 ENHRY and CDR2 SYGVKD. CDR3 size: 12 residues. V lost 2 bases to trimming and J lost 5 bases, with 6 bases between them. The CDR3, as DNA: TGTGCCATCAGTGAGCCACGGGAGACCCAGTACTTC. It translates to CAISEPRETQYF.

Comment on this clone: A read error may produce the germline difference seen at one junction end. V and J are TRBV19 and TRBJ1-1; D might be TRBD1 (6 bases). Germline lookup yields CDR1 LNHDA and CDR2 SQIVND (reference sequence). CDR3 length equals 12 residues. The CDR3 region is CASSDPDRSPTF. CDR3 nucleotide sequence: TGTGCCAGTAGTGATCCCGACAGGTCACCAACATTT.

The CDR3 DNA follows: TGTGCCTGGAGCTTGGGGACAGGCAAATCCTACGAGCAGTACTTC. It is translated as CAWSLGTGKSYEQYF. V gene TRBV30 combines with J gene TRBJ2-7; 8 bases line up with TRBD1. The germline V gene has CDR1 GTSNPN and CDR2 SVGIG (reference sequence). The V segment lost 3 bases and the J segment 1 base; nucleotides outside the gene matches: 8. The CDR3 runs 15 residues.

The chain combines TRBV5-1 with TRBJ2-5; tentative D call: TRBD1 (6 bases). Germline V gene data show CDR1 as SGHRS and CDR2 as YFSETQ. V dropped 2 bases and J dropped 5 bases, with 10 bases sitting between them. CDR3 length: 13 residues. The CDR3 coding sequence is TGCGCCAGCAGCTTTAGGGGGAGTGAGACCCAGTACTTC. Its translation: CASSFRGSETQYF. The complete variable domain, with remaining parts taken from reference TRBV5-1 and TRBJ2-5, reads KAGVTQTPRYLIKTRGQQVTLSCSPISGHRSVSWYQQTPGQGLQFLFEYFSETQRNKGNFPGRFSGRQFSNSRSEMNVSTLELGDSALYLCASSFRGSETQYFGPGTRLLVL.

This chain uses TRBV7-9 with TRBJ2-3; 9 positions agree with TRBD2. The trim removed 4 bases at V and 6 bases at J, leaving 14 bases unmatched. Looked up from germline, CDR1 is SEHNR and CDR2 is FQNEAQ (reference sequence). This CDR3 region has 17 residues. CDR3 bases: TGTGCCAGCAGCTCCCACCAGGGCGGGAGGGCCTCTGATACGCAGTATTTT. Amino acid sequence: CASSSHQGGRASDTQYF.

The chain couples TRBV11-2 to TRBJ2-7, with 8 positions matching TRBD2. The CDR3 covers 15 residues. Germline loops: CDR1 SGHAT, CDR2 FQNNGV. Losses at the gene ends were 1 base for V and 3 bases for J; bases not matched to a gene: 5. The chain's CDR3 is CASSLGTSGFYEQYF. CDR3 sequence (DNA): TGTGCCAGCAGCTTAGGAACTAGCGGATTCTACGAGCAGTACTTC.

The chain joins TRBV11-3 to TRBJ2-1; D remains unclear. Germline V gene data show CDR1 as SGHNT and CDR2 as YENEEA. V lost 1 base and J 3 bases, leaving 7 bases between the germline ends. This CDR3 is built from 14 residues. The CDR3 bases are TGTGCCAGCAGCTTAGGTCCCAACTACAATGAGCAGTTCTTC. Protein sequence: CASSLGPNYNEQFF.

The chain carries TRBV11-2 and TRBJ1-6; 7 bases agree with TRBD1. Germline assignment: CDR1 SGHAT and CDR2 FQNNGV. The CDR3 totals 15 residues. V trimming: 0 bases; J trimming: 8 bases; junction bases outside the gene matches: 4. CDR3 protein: CASSLETGSHSPLHF. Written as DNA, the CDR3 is TGTGCCAGCAGCTTAGAGACAGGGTCTCATTCACCCCTCCACTTT.

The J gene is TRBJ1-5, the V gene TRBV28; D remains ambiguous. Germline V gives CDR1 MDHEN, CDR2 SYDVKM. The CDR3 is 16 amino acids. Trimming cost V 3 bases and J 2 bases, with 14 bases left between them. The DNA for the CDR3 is TGTGCCAGCAGTTTTATTTCTCTGAGAGGCAATCAGCCCCAGCATTTT. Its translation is CASSFISLRGNQPQHF.

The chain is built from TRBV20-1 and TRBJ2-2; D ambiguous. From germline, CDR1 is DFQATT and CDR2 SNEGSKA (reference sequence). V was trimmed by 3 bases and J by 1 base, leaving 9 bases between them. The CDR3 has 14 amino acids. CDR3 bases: TGCAGTGCTAGTACCCGAGGGAACACCGGGGAGCTGTTTTTT. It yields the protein CSASTRGNTGELFF.